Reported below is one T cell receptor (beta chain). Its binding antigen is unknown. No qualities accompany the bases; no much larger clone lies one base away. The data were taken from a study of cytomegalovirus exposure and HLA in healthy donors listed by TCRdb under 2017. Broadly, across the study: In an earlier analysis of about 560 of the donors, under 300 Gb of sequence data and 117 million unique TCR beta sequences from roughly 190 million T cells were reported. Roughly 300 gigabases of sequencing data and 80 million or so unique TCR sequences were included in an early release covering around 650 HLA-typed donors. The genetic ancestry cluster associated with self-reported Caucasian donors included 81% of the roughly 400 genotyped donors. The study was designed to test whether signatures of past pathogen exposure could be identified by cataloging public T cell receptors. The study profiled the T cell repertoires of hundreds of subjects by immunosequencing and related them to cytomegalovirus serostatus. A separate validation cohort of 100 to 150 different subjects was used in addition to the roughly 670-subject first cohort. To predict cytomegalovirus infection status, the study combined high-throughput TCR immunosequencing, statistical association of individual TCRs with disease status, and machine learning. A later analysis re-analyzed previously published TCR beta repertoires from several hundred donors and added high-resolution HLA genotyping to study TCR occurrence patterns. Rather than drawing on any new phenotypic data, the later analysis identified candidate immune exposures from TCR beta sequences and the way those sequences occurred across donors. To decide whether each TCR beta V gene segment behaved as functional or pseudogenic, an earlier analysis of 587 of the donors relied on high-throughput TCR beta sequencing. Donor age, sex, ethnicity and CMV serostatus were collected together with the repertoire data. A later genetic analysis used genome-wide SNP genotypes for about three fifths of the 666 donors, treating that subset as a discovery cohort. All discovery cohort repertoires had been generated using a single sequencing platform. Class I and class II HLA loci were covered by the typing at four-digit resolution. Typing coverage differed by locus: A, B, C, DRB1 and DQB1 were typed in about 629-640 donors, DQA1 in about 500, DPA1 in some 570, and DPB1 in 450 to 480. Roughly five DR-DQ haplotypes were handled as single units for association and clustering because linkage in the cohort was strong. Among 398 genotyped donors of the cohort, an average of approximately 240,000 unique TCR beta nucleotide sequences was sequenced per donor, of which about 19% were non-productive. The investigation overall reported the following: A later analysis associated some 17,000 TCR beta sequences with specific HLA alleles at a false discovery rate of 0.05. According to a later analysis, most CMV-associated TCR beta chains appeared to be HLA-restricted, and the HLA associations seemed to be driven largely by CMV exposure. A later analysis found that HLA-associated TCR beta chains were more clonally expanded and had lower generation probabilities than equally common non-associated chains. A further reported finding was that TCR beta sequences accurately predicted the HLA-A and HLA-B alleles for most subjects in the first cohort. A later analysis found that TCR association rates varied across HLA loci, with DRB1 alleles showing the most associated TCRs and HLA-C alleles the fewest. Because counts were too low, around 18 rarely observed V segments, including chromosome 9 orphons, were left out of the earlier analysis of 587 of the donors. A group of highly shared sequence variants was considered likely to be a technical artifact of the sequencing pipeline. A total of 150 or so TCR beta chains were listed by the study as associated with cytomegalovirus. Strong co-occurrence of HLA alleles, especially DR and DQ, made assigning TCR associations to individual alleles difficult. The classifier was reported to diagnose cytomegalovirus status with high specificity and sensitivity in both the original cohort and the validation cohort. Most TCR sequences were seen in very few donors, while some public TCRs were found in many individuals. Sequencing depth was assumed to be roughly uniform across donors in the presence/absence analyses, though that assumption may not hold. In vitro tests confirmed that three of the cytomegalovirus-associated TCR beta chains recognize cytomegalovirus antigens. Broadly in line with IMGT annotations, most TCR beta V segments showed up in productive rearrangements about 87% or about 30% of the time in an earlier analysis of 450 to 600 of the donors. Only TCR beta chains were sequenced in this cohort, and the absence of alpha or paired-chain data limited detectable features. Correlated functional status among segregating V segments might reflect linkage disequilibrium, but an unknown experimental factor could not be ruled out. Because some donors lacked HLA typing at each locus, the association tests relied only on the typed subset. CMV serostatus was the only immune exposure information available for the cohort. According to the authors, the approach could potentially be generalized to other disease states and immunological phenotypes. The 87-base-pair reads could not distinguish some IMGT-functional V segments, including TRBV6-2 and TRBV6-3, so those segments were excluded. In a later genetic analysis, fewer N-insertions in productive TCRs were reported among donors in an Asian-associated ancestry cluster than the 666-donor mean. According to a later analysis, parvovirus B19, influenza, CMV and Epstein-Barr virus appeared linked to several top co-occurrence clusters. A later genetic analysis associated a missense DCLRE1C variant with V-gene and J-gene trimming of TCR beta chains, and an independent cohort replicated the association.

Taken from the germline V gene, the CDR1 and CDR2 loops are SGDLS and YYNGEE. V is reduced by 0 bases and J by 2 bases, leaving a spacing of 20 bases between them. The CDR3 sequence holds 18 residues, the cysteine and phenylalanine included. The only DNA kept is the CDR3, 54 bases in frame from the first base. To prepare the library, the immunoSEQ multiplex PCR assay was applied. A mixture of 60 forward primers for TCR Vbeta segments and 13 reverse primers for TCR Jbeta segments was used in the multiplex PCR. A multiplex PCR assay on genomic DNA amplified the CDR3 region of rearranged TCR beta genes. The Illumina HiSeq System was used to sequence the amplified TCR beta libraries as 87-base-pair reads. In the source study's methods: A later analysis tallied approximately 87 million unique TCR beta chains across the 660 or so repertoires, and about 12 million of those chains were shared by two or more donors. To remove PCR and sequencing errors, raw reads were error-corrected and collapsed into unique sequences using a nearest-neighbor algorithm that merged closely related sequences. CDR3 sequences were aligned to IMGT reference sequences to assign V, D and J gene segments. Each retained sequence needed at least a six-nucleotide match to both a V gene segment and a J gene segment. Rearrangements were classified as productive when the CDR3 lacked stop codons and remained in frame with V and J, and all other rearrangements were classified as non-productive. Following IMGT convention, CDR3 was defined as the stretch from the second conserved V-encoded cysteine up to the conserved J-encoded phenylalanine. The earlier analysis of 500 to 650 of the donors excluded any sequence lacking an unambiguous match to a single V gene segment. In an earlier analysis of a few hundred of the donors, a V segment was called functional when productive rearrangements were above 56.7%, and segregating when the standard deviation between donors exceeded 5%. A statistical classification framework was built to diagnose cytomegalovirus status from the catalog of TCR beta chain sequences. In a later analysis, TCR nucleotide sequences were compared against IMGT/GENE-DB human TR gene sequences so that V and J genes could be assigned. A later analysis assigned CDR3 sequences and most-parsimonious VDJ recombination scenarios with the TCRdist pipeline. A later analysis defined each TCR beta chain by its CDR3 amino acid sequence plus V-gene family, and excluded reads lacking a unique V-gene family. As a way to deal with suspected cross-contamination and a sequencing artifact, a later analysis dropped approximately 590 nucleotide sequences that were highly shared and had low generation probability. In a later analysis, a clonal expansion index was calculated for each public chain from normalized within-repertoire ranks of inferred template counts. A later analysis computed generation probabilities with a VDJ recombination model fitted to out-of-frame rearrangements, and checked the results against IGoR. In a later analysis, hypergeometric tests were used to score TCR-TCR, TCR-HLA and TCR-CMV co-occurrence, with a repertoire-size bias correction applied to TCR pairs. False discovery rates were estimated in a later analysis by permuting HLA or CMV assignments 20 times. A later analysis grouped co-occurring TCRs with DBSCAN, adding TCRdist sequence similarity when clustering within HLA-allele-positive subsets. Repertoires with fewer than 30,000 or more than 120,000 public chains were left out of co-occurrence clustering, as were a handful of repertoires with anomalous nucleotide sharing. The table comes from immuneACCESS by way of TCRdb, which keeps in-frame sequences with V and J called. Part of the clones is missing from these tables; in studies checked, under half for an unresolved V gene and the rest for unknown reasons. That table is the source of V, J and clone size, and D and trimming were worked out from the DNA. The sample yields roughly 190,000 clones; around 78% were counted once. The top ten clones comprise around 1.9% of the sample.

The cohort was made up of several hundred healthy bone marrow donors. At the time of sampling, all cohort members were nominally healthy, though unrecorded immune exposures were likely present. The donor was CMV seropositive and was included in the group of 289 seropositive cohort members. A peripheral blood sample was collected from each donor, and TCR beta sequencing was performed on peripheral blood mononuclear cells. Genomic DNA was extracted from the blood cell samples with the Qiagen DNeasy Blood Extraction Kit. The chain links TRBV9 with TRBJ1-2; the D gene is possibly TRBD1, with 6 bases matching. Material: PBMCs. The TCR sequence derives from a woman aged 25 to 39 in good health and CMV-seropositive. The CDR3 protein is CASSVGPGHPSDNYGYTF. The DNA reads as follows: TGTGCCAGCAGCGTAGGACCGGGACACCCTTCCGACAACTATGGCTACACCTTC. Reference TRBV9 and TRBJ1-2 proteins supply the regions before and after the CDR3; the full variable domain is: DSGVTQTPKHLITATGQRVTLRCSPRSGDLSVYWYQQSLDQGLQFLIQYYNGEERAKGNILERFSAQQFPDLHSELNLSSLELGDSALYFCASSVGPGHPSDNYGYTFGSGTRLTVV.